Sequencing of this T cell receptor (beta chain) was carried out in a study of T-cell reconstitution after alpha-beta-depleted transplantation in children. Unique molecular identifiers tagged the TCRbeta library. TCRdb re-called the PCR reads with MiXCR, one entry per CDR3 protein. The table shows over 45,000 distinct CDR3 sequences, with about 5% occurring only once. About this clonotype: Its specificity is not known.

Study-level results: It was reported that alpha-beta T cells came from several hundred expanded graft clones (about two months after transplant). After one year, T-cell counts and TCRbeta diversity mostly came from new T cells.

The CDR3 contains 15 residues. Trimming shortened V by 0 bases and J by 10 bases, and 19 bases separated the two germline ends. Germline CDR1 is SGHRS and CDR2 is YFSETQ. This TCR derives from a female patient between 2 and 15 years old who had a stem cell transplant for aplastic anemia, so the T cells may come from the graft donor. The source was PBMCs, mostly from graft donor cells, collected 60 days after TCRalphabeta/CD19-depleted stem cell transplant. The rearrangement uses TRBV5-1 and TRBJ1-1, with D hard to call. The CDR3 sequence is CASSLESASQSGAFF. DNA for the CDR3: TGCGCCAGCAGCTTGGAATCAGCGTCTCAATCGGGAGCTTTCTTT.